Below are 18 T cell receptor beta chains sequenced from a single sample in a study of T cells in Graves' hyperthyroidism and ophthalmopathy. Amplification of TCR beta CDR3 regions was performed using RNA transcripts as template. The TCR CDR3 first-round RT-PCR relied on the HTBI primer set. TCRdb re-analysed the multiplex PCR reads in MiXCR, keeping a single row per CDR3 protein. The profile shows some 490,000 distinct CDR3 sequences, roughly 16% of them singletons. The sequenced sample consisted of blood. These receptors all stem from a woman aged 25 to 39 with Graves' ophthalmopathy.

This clonotype showed up many times. This chain links TRBV7-2 with TRBJ2-7, with D perhaps TRBD1 (6 bases). The V and J ends lost 5 bases and 12 bases respectively, with 14 bases between them. This CDR3 is built from 11 residues. The germline V gene encodes CDR1 SGHTA and CDR2 FQGNSA. DNA of the CDR3: TGTGCCAGCAGCCACGGGGACACCGTGTACTTC. Translated, it gives CASSHGDTVYF.

To note about this clonotype: One junction end does not reproduce the germline sequence, and a read error may be involved. This chain links TRBV5-1 with TRBJ2-3; D is unresolved. CDR1 and CDR2 (germline): SGHRS, YFSETQ. The CDR3 runs to 11 residues. The CDR3 DNA is TGCGCCGGCAGCTTGGCCGATACGCAGTATTTT. As protein: CAGSLADTQYF.

This clonotype was picked up many times. The chain is built from TRBV20-1 and TRBJ2-3, with 8 bases aligning to TRBD2. The CDR3 loop spans 15 amino acids. The J segment lost 2 bases and the V segment lost 5 bases, leaving 9 bases of the junction unmatched. Germline loops: CDR1 DFQATT, CDR2 SNEGSKA (reference sequence). Written as DNA, the CDR3 is TGCAGTGCTCCATTCCAGACTAGCGTCACAGATACGCAGTATTTT. Encoded protein: CSAPFQTSVTDTQYF.

At least ten counts were recorded for this clonotype. This chain uses TRBV12-3 or TRBV12-4 with TRBJ2-5; D is possibly TRBD1 (6 bases). The CDR3 loop spans 15 amino acids. The germline V and J ends were trimmed by 6 bases and 4 bases, with 18 bases remaining between them. The DNA for the CDR3 is TGTGCCAGCAGGCCCCTAGGCAGGGGTGGAGAGACCCAGTACTTC. Amino acids: CASRPLGRGGETQYF.

This clonotype was picked up a small number of times. The CDR3 here is CASSSEGRQNEKLFF. Written as DNA, the CDR3 is TGTGCCAGCAGCTCAGAGGGCAGACAGAATGAAAAACTGTTTTTT. J is TRBJ1-4 and V is TRBV7-9; possible D gene TRBD1, 5 bases. The ends were cut back, 4 bases at V and 5 bases at J, with 14 bases in the middle. This CDR3 comprises 15 residues. CDR1 is SEHNR and CDR2 is FQNEAQ in the germline V gene (reference sequence).

There are many counts of this clonotype. The CDR3 DNA sequence: TGTGCCAGCGGAAGGACAGGGAAGGACACTGAAGCTTTCTTT. Protein: CASGRTGKDTEAFF. The chain couples TRBV28 to TRBJ1-1, with TRBD1 identical over 8 bases. J gave up 3 bases and V 8 bases, and 8 bases lay outside the gene matches. The CDR3 totals 14 residues. Germline-derived CDR1 and CDR2 are MDHEN and SYDVKM.

This clonotype was counted between two and nine times. The V call is TRBV28, the J call TRBJ2-3, with 8 bases that match TRBD2. CDR3 size: 15 residues. The germline CDR1 and CDR2 sequences are MDHEN and SYDVKM. The junction had 7 bases not matched to a gene; V was cut back by 6 bases and J by 2 bases. CDR3 sequence reads: CASSRGGWDTDTQYF. The CDR3 region has the DNA TGTGCCAGCAGCCGGGGGGGGTGGGACACAGATACGCAGTATTTT.

The rearrangement links TRBV7-9 to TRBJ1-2; 10 bases agree with TRBD1. The germline CDR1 and CDR2 sequences are SEHNR and FQNEAQ (reference sequence). The junction had 9 bases not matched to a gene; V was cut back by 8 bases and J by 6 bases. This CDR3 is 14 amino acids long. CDR3 loop: CASRPDRGFDGYTF. CDR3 sequence (DNA): TGTGCCAGCCGCCCGGACAGGGGGTTTGATGGCTACACCTTC.

This clonotype was counted many times. J is TRBJ2-7 and V is TRBV6-1; D gene unclear. Trimming pared 5 bases from V and 1 base from J, leaving 9 bases between. The CDR3 consists of 13 residues. The V gene's germline CDR1 is MNHNS and CDR2 SASEGT. DNA for the CDR3: TGTGCCAGCAGTTCCATGGAATCCTACGAGCAGTACTTC. This codes for CASSSMESYEQYF.

The V gene is TRBV27, the J gene TRBJ2-5; D is undetermined. This CDR3 spans 15 amino acids. Trimming removed 3 bases at V and 3 bases at J, with 14 bases between. Germline CDR1 is MNHEY and CDR2 is SMNVEV (reference sequence). The CDR3 coding sequence is TGTGCCAGCAGTTTGGCTTCCGGTGTCAAAGAGACCCAGTACTTC. Translated: CASSLASGVKETQYF.

This clonotype was detected many times. The chain carries TRBV2 and TRBJ1-2; D remains ambiguous. Germline-derived CDR1 and CDR2 are SNHLY and FYNNEI. CDR3 length equals 12 residues. Trimming took off 6 bases at V and 3 bases at J, with 8 bases between the two ends. The CDR3 sequence: CASSVHDYGYTF. Here the CDR3 DNA reads TGTGCCAGCAGCGTCCATGACTATGGCTACACCTTC.

This clonotype came up many times. The gene calls are TRBV20-1 and TRBJ2-3, with 8 bases fitting TRBD2. Trimming removed 3 bases from V and 1 base from J; junction bases left unmatched: 9. This CDR3 has 16 amino acids. Germline lookup yields CDR1 DFQATT and CDR2 SNEGSKA (reference sequence). CDR3 nucleotide sequence: TGCAGTGCTAGGGACCTTACGACTAGCGGCACAGATACGCAGTATTTT. Amino acids: CSARDLTTSGTDTQYF.

The rearrangement joins TRBV6-5 to TRBJ2-7; either TRBD1 or TRBD2 may supply D (5 bases each). Germline loops: CDR1 MNHEY, CDR2 SVGAGI. V lost 2 bases, J lost 2 bases, and 13 bases lay in between. This CDR3 has 15 residues. DNA for the CDR3: TGTGCCAGCAGTTACAGGACTGGGGCCACCTACGAGCAGTACTTC. Its protein product is CASSYRTGATYEQYF.

This clonotype was observed a handful of times. The V gene is TRBV12-3 or TRBV12-4, the J gene TRBJ2-3, with a possible D match to TRBD2 (5 bases). V gave up 7 bases and J gave up 2 bases, with 22 bases separating them. The CDR3 runs to 17 residues. CDR3 region: CASTLNPGSRDTDTQYF. CDR3 nucleotides: TGTGCCAGCACCTTGAACCCGGGGAGCCGAGACACAGATACGCAGTATTTT.

Concerning this clonotype itself: Just one base apart from a much larger clone, this may be a read error. This chain's CDR3 is CSVRGGGPVDQPQHF. The CDR3, as DNA: TGCAGTGTTAGAGGTGGCGGTCCAGTAGATCAGCCCCAGCATTTT. The chain couples TRBV20-1 to TRBJ1-5; no clear D gene. The CDR3 covers 15 residues. Germline V gene sequence: CDR1 DFQATT, CDR2 SNEGSKA (reference sequence).

This CDR3 reads CASSLRLATQYF. For the CDR3, the DNA is TGTGCCAGCAGCTTAAGGCTGGCTACGCAGTATTTT. The chain couples TRBV7-2 to TRBJ2-3; D unclear. V lost 2 bases to trimming and J lost 8 bases, with 8 bases between them. This CDR3 comprises 12 residues. Germline-derived CDR1 and CDR2 are SGHTA and FQGNSA.

This clonotype was counted only a few times. The V and J genes are TRBV27 and TRBJ2-3; 7 bases fit TRBD2. The CDR3 is 16 amino acids. From germline, CDR1 is MNHEY and CDR2 SMNVEV (reference sequence). The V and J ends lost 8 bases and 3 bases, in that order; junction bases with no gene match: 14. Here the CDR3 DNA reads TGTGCCAGCGGGGGGGTTTCGGACTGGATTACAGATACGCAGTATTTT. Translating it yields CASGGVSDWITDTQYF.

In regard to this clonotype: At one of its ends the junction is not consistent with the germline gene, which may arise from a read error. This sequence joins TRBV7-9 and TRBJ2-7, with D possibly matching TRBD2 (6 bases). The CDR3 spans 13 residues. The germline gives CDR1 SEHNR, CDR2 FQNEAQ (reference sequence). The CDR3 DNA is TGTGTCAGCAGCTCTAGCGTCGGCTACGAGCAGTACTTC. Its translation is CVSSSSVGYEQYF. Full variable domain (remainder filled in from reference TRBV7-9 and TRBJ2-7): DTGVSQNPRHKITKRGQNVTFRCDPISEHNRLYWYRQTLGQGPEFLTYFQNEAQLEKSRLLSDRFSAERPKGSFSTLEIQRTEQGDSAMYLCVSSSSVGYEQYFGPGTRLTVT.